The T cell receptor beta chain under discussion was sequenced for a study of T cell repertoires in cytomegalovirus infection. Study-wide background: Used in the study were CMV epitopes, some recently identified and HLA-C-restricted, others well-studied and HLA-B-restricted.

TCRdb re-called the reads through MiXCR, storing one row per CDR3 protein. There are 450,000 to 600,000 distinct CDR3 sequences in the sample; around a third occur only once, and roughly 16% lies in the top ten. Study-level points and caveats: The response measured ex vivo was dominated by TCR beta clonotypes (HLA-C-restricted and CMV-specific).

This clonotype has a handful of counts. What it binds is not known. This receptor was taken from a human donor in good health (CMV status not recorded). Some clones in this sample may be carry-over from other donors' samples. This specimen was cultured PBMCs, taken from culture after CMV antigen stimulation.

The chain's CDR3 is CASSYSRGKARTETQYF. The DNA for the CDR3 is TGTGCCAGCAGTTACTCGAGGGGGAAGGCCAGGACGGAGACCCAGTACTTC. J is TRBJ2-5 and V is TRBV6-2 or TRBV6-3, with D possibly TRBD1 on 6 matching bases. Germline lookup yields CDR1 MNHEY and CDR2 SVGEGT. Trimming stripped 0 bases from V and 5 bases from J, with 19 bases between. This CDR3 comprises 17 residues.